A single sample is the source of the 19 T cell receptor beta chains below, sequenced in a study of blood T cell repertoires in COVID-19. Sequencing was performed with immunoSEQ multiplex PCR; in TCRdb, only in-frame clones are kept and a portion is missing. The repertoire consists of 300,000 to 400,000 clones, with 88% occurring once and the leading ten covering 0.97%. Source material: PBMCs or T cells enriched from blood (not recorded which). These receptors were taken from a woman under 40 with acute COVID-19.

The chain is built from TRBV9 and TRBJ2-7; 7 bases align to TRBD1. The V and J ends lost 4 bases and 3 bases, in that order; junction bases with no gene match: 10. The germline V gene has CDR1 SGDLS and CDR2 YYNGEE. There are 15 residues in the CDR3. The CDR3 DNA reads TGTGCCAGCAGCCGAGGCCGGGACAGAGACTACGAGCAGTACTTC. It codes for CASSRGRDRDYEQYF.

This clone was seen a single time. The V and J genes are TRBV6-5 and TRBJ1-5; 7 nucleotides match TRBD1. This CDR3 has 15 amino acids. The junction had 3 bases not matched to a gene; V was cut back by 0 bases and J by 4 bases. Germline assignment: CDR1 MNHEY and CDR2 SVGAGI. CDR3 sequence (DNA): TGTGCCAGCAGTTACTCGACAGGGAGGAATCAGCCCCAGCATTTT. Translation: CASSYSTGRNQPQHF.

Details on this clone: Other DNA sequences in the sample encode the same CDR3. The genes are TRBV27 and TRBJ2-7; D not resolved. Germline lookup yields CDR1 MNHEY and CDR2 SMNVEV (reference sequence). Trimming removed 5 bases at V and 3 bases at J, with 8 bases between. This CDR3 is 12 amino acids long. CDR3 residues: CASSPPSYEQYF. The CDR3 bases are TGTGCCAGCAGTCCTCCCAGCTACGAGCAGTACTTC.

The chain has TRBV29-1 and TRBJ1-2; 7 bases are a match to TRBD1. Germline-derived CDR1 and CDR2 are SQVTM and ANQGSEA. The CDR3 totals 12 residues. J was trimmed by 7 bases and V by 4 bases; bases with no gene match: 6. Written as DNA, the CDR3 is TGCAGCGTTGTGACAGGGTATGGTGGCTACACCTTC. Encoded protein: CSVVTGYGGYTF.

This chain joins TRBV5-1 and TRBJ1-2; a weak D match, TRBD1 (5 bases). Looked up from germline, CDR1 is SGHRS and CDR2 is YFSETQ. The V and J ends lost 4 bases and 3 bases respectively, with 13 bases between them. The CDR3 has 14 residues. The CDR3 nucleotides are TGCGCCAGCAGCCGCTTGGGCAGGGACTATGGCTACACCTTC. It encodes CASSRLGRDYGYTF. Variable domain in full (rest from reference TRBV5-1 and TRBJ1-2): KAGVTQTPRYLIKTRGQQVTLSCSPISGHRSVSWYQQTPGQGLQFLFEYFSETQRNKGNFPGRFSGRQFSNSRSEMNVSTLELGDSALYLCASSRLGRDYGYTFGSGTRLTVV.

The rearrangement uses TRBV5-4 and TRBJ2-7; 11 bases match TRBD2. Germline V CDR1 and CDR2: SGHNT, YYREEE (reference sequence). J was trimmed by 5 bases and V by 4 bases; bases with no gene match: 8. The CDR3 extends over 15 amino acids. The CDR3 spells CASSPSTSGGDEQYF. The DNA for the CDR3 is TGTGCCAGCAGCCCTTCAACTAGCGGGGGCGACGAGCAGTACTTC.

V and J are TRBV5-5 and TRBJ2-5, with TRBD1 matching over 8 bases. The CDR3 contains 17 residues. CDR1 is SGHKS and CDR2 is YYEKEE in the germline V gene (reference sequence). V shed 0 bases, J shed 1 base, and the junction held 8 bases outside the gene matches. As DNA, the CDR3 is TGTGCCAGCAGCTTGGATTTAGGACAGGGCTTCCAAGAGACCCAGTACTTC. This translates into CASSLDLGQGFQETQYF.

V usage is TRBV30 and J usage is TRBJ1-1, with 7 positions matching TRBD1. With 4 bases clipped from V and 4 bases from J, the junction kept 15 bases outside the gene matches. Germline CDR1 and CDR2: GTSNPN and SVGIG (reference sequence). The CDR3 loop spans 16 amino acids. The CDR3 here is CAWIHPNRGRATEAFF. CDR3 nucleotides: TGTGCCTGGATTCACCCCAACAGGGGACGGGCCACTGAAGCTTTCTTT.

In its sample, this clone was seen once. The chain is built from TRBV7-7 and TRBJ2-5, with D possibly matching TRBD1 (6 bases). V was pared by 8 bases and J by 5 bases, with 15 bases between. Germline V gene data show CDR1 as SSHAT and CDR2 as FNYEAQ (reference sequence). The CDR3 covers 13 residues. The CDR3 protein is CASSQGHGETQYF. The CDR3 nucleotides read TGTGCCAGCTCTCAGGGACATGGGGAGACCCAGTACTTC.

This chain connects TRBV28 to TRBJ2-7, with D tentatively TRBD1 (6 bases). Germline loops: CDR1 MDHEN, CDR2 SYDVKM. The CDR3 runs 14 residues. With 3 bases removed from V and 2 bases from J, the gap between germline ends came to 11 bases. The CDR3: CASSLTQGTYEQYF. The CDR3 nucleotides read TGTGCCAGCAGTTTGACACAGGGAACCTACGAGCAGTACTTC. Using reference TRBV28 and TRBJ2-7 for the parts outside the CDR3, the full variable domain is DVKVTQSSRYLVKRTGEKVFLECVQDMDHENMFWYRQDPGLGLRLIYFSYDVKMKEKGDIPEGYSVSREKKERFSLILESASTNQTSMYLCASSLTQGTYEQYFGPGTRLTVT.

The J gene is TRBJ1-1, the V gene TRBV5-1, with TRBD1 matching over 7 bases. This CDR3 contains 14 residues. Looked up from germline, CDR1 is SGHRS and CDR2 is YFSETQ. Losses at the gene ends were 6 bases for V and 5 bases for J; bases not matched to a gene: 10. The CDR3 is CASNRRGPGTEAFF. Written as DNA, the CDR3 is TGCGCCAGCAACAGAAGGGGGCCTGGGACTGAAGCTTTCTTT.

The V gene is TRBV27, the J gene TRBJ2-7; tentative D call: TRBD2 (5 bases). Germline V lookup: CDR1 MNHEY, CDR2 SMNVEV (reference sequence). The CDR3 consists of 15 residues. V shed 3 bases and J shed 0 bases, with 12 bases lying between them. The CDR3, as DNA: TGTGCCAGCAGTTTCGAACCGGGGAGCTCCTACGAGCAGTACTTC. It translates to CASSFEPGSSYEQYF.

The chain uses TRBV5-6 and TRBJ2-5, with D possibly being TRBD2 (6 bases). In germline, CDR1 is SGHDT, CDR2 YYEEEE. The CDR3 sequence is 15 residues long. V lost 0 bases and J 7 bases, leaving 16 bases between the germline ends. CDR3 loop: CASSLEMAGPGTQYF. The DNA for the CDR3 is TGTGCCAGCAGCTTGGAGATGGCGGGACCGGGGACCCAGTACTTC.

This chain connects TRBV7-2 to TRBJ2-7, with D hard to call. This CDR3 region has 14 residues. The germline CDR1 and CDR2 sequences are SGHTA and FQGNSA. The V and J ends lost 2 bases and 0 bases respectively, with 8 bases between them. CDR3 sequence reads: CASSLLASSYEQYF. In DNA, the CDR3 is TGTGCCAGCAGCTTACTGGCAAGCTCCTACGAGCAGTACTTC.

V gene TRBV18 combines with J gene TRBJ2-4, with 7 bases matching TRBD2. The CDR3 is made up of 15 amino acids. The junction had 6 bases not matched to a gene; V was cut back by 3 bases and J by 4 bases. Germline CDR1 KGHSH, CDR2 LQKENI. CDR3 in amino acids: CASSPGGGEKNIQYF. The DNA of the CDR3 is TGTGCCAGCTCACCCGGCGGGGGAGAAAAAAACATTCAGTACTTC.

The chain joins TRBV5-4 to TRBJ2-7, with 7 bases that match TRBD1. CDR3 size: 16 residues. V gave up 4 bases and J gave up 3 bases; unmatched junction bases: 13. Germline V gene data show CDR1 as SGHNT and CDR2 as YYREEE (reference sequence). The CDR3 DNA follows: TGTGCCAGCAGCAGGACCGGGACAGACATTTACTACGAGCAGTACTTC. Translated, it gives CASSRTGTDIYYEQYF.

DNA of the CDR3: TGTGCCACCAGTGAACATAGCGGGGGTCCCTACAATGAGCAGTTCTTC. This gives the protein CATSEHSGGPYNEQFF. The chain has TRBV24-1 and TRBJ2-1, with TRBD2 matching over 9 bases. This CDR3 spans 16 amino acids. Looked up from germline, CDR1 is KGHDR and CDR2 is SFDVKD. Trimming took 4 bases from V and 2 from J; bases not matched to a gene: 5.

The V gene is TRBV27, the J gene TRBJ1-5; the D is unclear. Germline V lookup: CDR1 MNHEY, CDR2 SMNVEV (reference sequence). V was trimmed by 5 bases and J by 5 bases, leaving 10 bases between them. CDR3 length equals 13 residues. CDR3 loop: CASSPQLHQPQHF. The CDR3 DNA sequence: TGTGCCAGCAGTCCCCAACTACATCAGCCCCAGCATTTT.

This clone was seen a handful of times. This chain uses TRBV6-5 with TRBJ2-2; TRBD1 aligns across 9 bases. Germline trimming cut 4 bases from V and 3 bases from J; bases unmatched to any gene: 3. This CDR3 spans 15 amino acids. The germline V gene has CDR1 MNHEY and CDR2 SVGAGI. CDR3 sequence (DNA): TGTGCCAGCAGTTCAAGACAGGGGGACACCGGGGAGCTGTTTTTT. Translating gives CASSSRQGDTGELFF.